This TCR beta chain is drawn from a study of OX40 agonist ivuxolimab in advanced cancers. Study results and limitations: Certain nonresponders additionally had low normalized T-cell clonal expansion.

On this clone itself: Its antigen is still unknown.

This CDR3 has 12 residues. V was clipped by 6 bases and J by 7 bases, with 13 bases between them. Germline loops: CDR1 MDHEN, CDR2 SYDVKM. The repertoire was sequenced with immunoSEQ multiplex PCR; TCRdb's copy has only in-frame clones and lacks some. The sample consists of more than 85,000 clones, 75% to 95% of them appearing once. This sequence originates from an adult with an advanced solid tumor such as melanoma, head and neck, liver or kidney cancer. The sequenced sample was CD4+ or CD8+ T cells sorted from blood, obtained in a trial of the OX40 agonist ivuxolimab. The rearrangement links TRBV28 to TRBJ2-7; D not certain. The CDR3 nucleotides read TGTGCCAGCAGAAACTGGGATCCGGAGCAGTACTTC. As protein: CASRNWDPEQYF.